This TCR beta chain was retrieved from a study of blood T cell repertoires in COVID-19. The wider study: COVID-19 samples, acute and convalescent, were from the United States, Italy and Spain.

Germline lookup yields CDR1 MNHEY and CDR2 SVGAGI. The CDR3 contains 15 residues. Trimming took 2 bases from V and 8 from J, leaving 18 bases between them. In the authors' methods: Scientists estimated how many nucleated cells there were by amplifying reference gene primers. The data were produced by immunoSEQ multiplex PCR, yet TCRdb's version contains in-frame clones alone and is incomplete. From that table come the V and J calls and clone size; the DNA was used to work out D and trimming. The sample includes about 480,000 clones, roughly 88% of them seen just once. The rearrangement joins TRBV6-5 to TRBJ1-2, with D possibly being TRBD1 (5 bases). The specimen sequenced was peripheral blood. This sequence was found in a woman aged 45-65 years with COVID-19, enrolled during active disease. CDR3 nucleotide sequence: TGTGCCAGCAGTTACGACGGATGGGGCGGGGGAGGCTACACCTTC. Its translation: CASSYDGWGGGGYTF.